Shown below are 2 T cell receptor beta chains from a single sample sequenced in a study of control samples from healthy donors and cancer patients. Repertoires were generated with immunoSEQ multiplex PCR, while TCRdb's copy carries only in-frame clones and drops some. The profile shows some 120,000 clones, about 93% of them singletons. The sequenced material came from blood. These receptors all stem from a man in his thirties or forties in good health.

The chain joins TRBV7-2 to TRBJ1-5, with D possibly TRBD1 on 6 matching bases. The V end was cut by 1 base, the J end by 1 base, with 8 bases between. Per germline, CDR1 SGHTA and CDR2 FQGNSA. CDR3 length: 15 residues. CDR3 residues: CASSLEGGSNQPQHF. The CDR3 region has the DNA TGTGCCAGCAGCTTAGAGGGGGGCAGCAATCAGCCCCAGCATTTT.

J is TRBJ1-2 and V is TRBV6-5; D is ambiguous. This CDR3 comprises 14 residues. Germline V lookup: CDR1 MNHEY, CDR2 SVGAGI. V was shortened by 2 bases and J by 6 bases, with 13 bases between the two germline ends. The CDR3 DNA reads TGTGCCAGCAGTTACAGGGCGGTTCAAGATGGCTACACCTTC. Amino acids: CASSYRAVQDGYTF.